One and the same sample provided the 24 T cell receptor beta chains below, sequenced in a study of Graves' ophthalmopathy and Graves' hyperthyroidism. As the template, RNA transcripts were used to amplify TCR beta CDR3 regions. Second-round multiplex PCR came after a first-round RT-PCR that employed HTBI primers. TCRdb passed the multiplex PCR reads through MiXCR, listing each CDR3 protein once. Here the sample spans 300,000 to 500,000 distinct CDR3 sequences, less than 20% being singletons. The sample comprised peripheral blood. The receptor source for this set is a woman younger than 35 with stable Graves' hyperthyroidism.

V and J are TRBV9 and TRBJ2-2, with a tentative D call TRBD1 (6 bases). The CDR3 spans 16 residues. The V end was cut by 2 bases, the J end by 3 bases, with 14 bases between. Germline CDR1 and CDR2: SGDLS and YYNGEE. CDR3 in amino acids: CASSVPARGYTGELFF. The CDR3 region has the DNA TGTGCCAGCAGCGTGCCCGCCAGGGGATACACCGGGGAGCTGTTTTTT.

This clonotype was seen a few times. The rearrangement joins TRBV29-1 to TRBJ2-1; 7 bases are shared with TRBD2. The CDR3 loop spans 16 amino acids. V was clipped by 1 base and J by 6 bases; unmatched bases: 12. Germline V lookup: CDR1 SQVTM, CDR2 ANQGSEA. The CDR3 sequence is CSVEGGRVTGFNEQFF. The CDR3 region has the DNA TGCAGCGTTGAAGGGGGGAGGGTGACGGGTTTCAATGAGCAGTTCTTC.

V gene TRBV6-1 combines with J gene TRBJ2-7, with D hard to call. The ends were cut back, 2 bases at V and 0 bases at J, with 11 bases in the middle. CDR1 is MNHNS, CDR2 SASEGT, per germline. The CDR3 covers 15 residues. CDR3 DNA sequence: TGTGCCAGCAGTGAATTGTTTCCTAGCTCCTACGAGCAGTACTTC. This translates into CASSELFPSSYEQYF.

This clonotype has at least ten counts. CDR3 in amino acids: CSASLPPTGELFF. The CDR3 DNA reads TGCAGTGCTAGCCTTCCCCCCACCGGGGAGCTGTTTTTT. The chain is built from TRBV20-1 and TRBJ2-2; D remains ambiguous. This CDR3 spans 13 amino acids. V dropped 3 bases and J dropped 4 bases, with 9 bases sitting between them. The germline V gene encodes CDR1 DFQATT and CDR2 SNEGSKA (reference sequence).

This clonotype was picked up a small number of times. The V call is TRBV12-3 or TRBV12-4, the J call TRBJ1-4; D perhaps matches TRBD1 (6 bases). V lost 6 bases and J 3 bases, leaving 11 bases between the germline ends. The CDR3 consists of 14 residues. The CDR3 here is CASRPGGPNEKLFF. The CDR3 DNA is TGTGCCAGCAGGCCGGGGGGGCCTAATGAAAAACTGTTTTTT.

The table lists this clonotype with many counts. The chain employs TRBV5-5 and TRBJ2-7, with a weak D call TRBD1 (6 bases). The CDR3 extends over 13 amino acids. CDR1 SGHKS and CDR2 YYEKEE come from the germline V gene (reference sequence). V was cut by 5 bases and J by 7 bases, with 16 bases left in between. In DNA form, the CDR3 reads TGTGCCAGCAGGGACCGGACAGAGCGGGAGCAGTACTTC. Translated: CASRDRTEREQYF.

This clonotype was recorded many times. This chain uses TRBV2 with TRBJ1-1; 9 positions agree with TRBD1. The CDR3 consists of 14 residues. Looked up from germline, CDR1 is SNHLY and CDR2 is FYNNEI. V lost 7 bases, J lost 1 base, and 4 bases stayed unmatched. In nucleotides, the CDR3 is TGTGCCAGCAAGACGGGACAGGGGAACACTGAAGCTTTCTTT. Amino acids: CASKTGQGNTEAFF.

This clonotype has more than one count but fewer than ten. The CDR3 here is CASSTGQGVGTQYF. The CDR3 DNA sequence: TGCGCCAGCAGCACCGGACAGGGCGTTGGGACCCAGTACTTC. The V gene is TRBV5-1, the J gene TRBJ2-5; 8 positions agree with TRBD1. There are 14 residues in the CDR3. Germline V CDR1 and CDR2: SGHRS, YFSETQ. With 4 bases clipped from V and 7 bases from J, the junction kept 9 bases outside the gene matches. The full variable domain, completed using reference TRBV5-1 and TRBJ2-5, is KAGVTQTPRYLIKTRGQQVTLSCSPISGHRSVSWYQQTPGQGLQFLFEYFSETQRNKGNFPGRFSGRQFSNSRSEMNVSTLELGDSALYLCASSTGQGVGTQYFGPGTRLLVL.

This clonotype was detected ten times or more. The V and J genes are TRBV5-1 and TRBJ2-3; 14 nucleotides line up with TRBD2. This CDR3 region has 15 residues. CDR1 and CDR2 from the germline V gene are SGHRS and YFSETQ. V was clipped by 3 bases and J by 6 bases; unmatched bases: 3. The CDR3 DNA reads as TGCGCCAGCAGCTCCGGGACTAGCGGGGGCGATACGCAGTATTTT. This gives the protein CASSSGTSGGDTQYF.

This clonotype was picked up many times. This chain links TRBV6-5 with TRBJ2-5, with D possibly called TRBD1 or TRBD2 (5 bases each). The CDR3 is 13 residues long. CDR1 is MNHEY and CDR2 is SVGAGI in the germline V gene. V was clipped by 6 bases and J by 7 bases, with 15 bases between them. In DNA, the CDR3 is TGTGCCAGCAGCTACGGGGCGCAATGGACCCAGTACTTC. This gives the protein CASSYGAQWTQYF.

The chain uses TRBV11-3 and TRBJ2-2; a possible D gene is TRBD1 (5 bases). CDR1 and CDR2 (germline): SGHNT, YENEEA. Trimming shortened V by 5 bases and J by 8 bases, and 12 bases separated the two germline ends. This CDR3 has 13 amino acids. The CDR3 sequence is CASSLRRGGELFF. CDR3 in DNA: TGTGCCAGCAGCCTACGAAGGGGAGGGGAGCTGTTTTTT.

Comment on this clonotype: This may arise from a read error, as a much more abundant clone is one base away. The chain joins TRBV6-4 to TRBJ1-2; D perhaps matches TRBD1 (5 bases). Trimming pared 6 bases from V and 10 bases from J, leaving 9 bases between. This CDR3 region has 10 residues. Per the germline V gene, CDR1 is MRHNA and CDR2 is SNTAGT. The CDR3 here is CASRAGDYTF. CDR3 coding DNA: TGTGCCAGCAGAGCGGGGGACTACACCTTC.

This clonotype showed up many times. A read error may produce the germline difference seen at one junction end. The V gene is TRBV29-1, the J gene TRBJ1-2; 7 bases match TRBD1. The CDR3 has 15 amino acids. The germline V gene has CDR1 SQVTM and CDR2 ANQGSEA. The CDR3 protein is CSAWDRSSSNYDYTF. Here the CDR3 DNA reads TGCAGCGCATGGGACAGATCCTCTTCTAACTATGACTACACCTTC.

This clonotype was detected many times. The CDR3 protein is CASSWDRRDSPLHF. CDR3 coding DNA: TGTGCCAGCAGCTGGGACAGGAGAGATTCACCCCTCCACTTT. The V gene is TRBV7-9, the J gene TRBJ1-6, with TRBD1 identical over 8 bases. The CDR3 extends over 14 amino acids. V lost 4 bases, J lost 8 bases, and 4 bases stayed unmatched. The germline V gene has CDR1 SEHNR and CDR2 FQNEAQ (reference sequence).

The chain recombines TRBV11-2 with TRBJ2-7; D not resolved. Germline assignment: CDR1 SGHAT and CDR2 FQNNGV. This CDR3 has 17 residues. The V gene lost 1 base and the J gene lost 0 bases, with 16 bases spanning the gap. The CDR3 is CASSLVVLGQSSYEQYF. As DNA, the CDR3 is TGTGCCAGCAGCTTAGTTGTTTTGGGCCAGAGCTCCTACGAGCAGTACTTC.

This clonotype came up many times. CDR3 sequence (DNA): TGTGCTAGTGGTTTGGGACACAGGGACACTGAAGCTTTCTTT. Translated, it gives CASGLGHRDTEAFF. The J gene is TRBJ1-1, the V gene TRBV12-5; a possible D gene is TRBD1 (6 bases). Germline CDR1 is LGHNT and CDR2 is FRNRAP. Trimming took 1 base from V and 3 from J, leaving 9 bases between them. There are 14 residues in the CDR3.

Only a few counts were recorded for this clonotype. The gene calls are TRBV6-2 or TRBV6-3 and TRBJ2-1, with D possibly being TRBD1 or TRBD2 (5 bases each). The CDR3 loop spans 14 amino acids. Germline CDR1 reads MNHEY; CDR2 reads SVGEGT. Trimming took off 5 bases at V and 6 bases at J, with 14 bases between the two ends. CDR3 residues: CASSGGIQGNEQFF. In DNA, the CDR3 is TGTGCCAGCAGTGGGGGTATCCAGGGCAATGAGCAGTTCTTC.

This clonotype was counted ten times or more. The chain carries TRBV10-3 and TRBJ2-2; D possibly corresponds to TRBD2 (5 bases). Per germline, CDR1 ENHRY and CDR2 SYGVKD. The CDR3 has 14 residues. The V end was cut by 3 bases, the J end by 5 bases, with 10 bases between. DNA of the CDR3: TGTGCCATCAGTGAATCCGAGGGAACCGGGGAGCTGTTTTTT. This sequence encodes CAISESEGTGELFF.

Points on this clonotype: This sequence may be a read error, since a much larger clone differs from it by one base. This chain joins TRBV6-5 and TRBJ2-2; D uncertain. V lost 0 bases and J 4 bases, leaving 3 bases between the germline ends. This CDR3 is 13 amino acids long. From germline, CDR1 is MNHEY and CDR2 SVGAGI. The CDR3 spells CASSYSTTGELFF. The CDR3 DNA follows: TGTGCCAGCAGTTACTCGACCACCGGGGAGCTGTTTTTT.

This clonotype was seen ten or more times. One end of the junction does not line up with germline, which may come from a read error. The chain combines TRBV10-3 with TRBJ1-2; TRBD1 matches at 7 bases. Germline-derived CDR1 and CDR2 are ENHRY and SYGVKD. There are 15 residues in the CDR3. The CDR3 loop is CAISKSGQPNYGYTF. The CDR3 nucleotides read TGTGCCATCAGTAAGTCGGGACAGCCAAACTATGGCTACACCTTC.

This clonotype was observed a few times. This chain uses TRBV18 with TRBJ1-3, with D unclear. CDR3 size: 16 residues. The ends were cut back, 6 bases at V and 4 bases at J, with 19 bases in the middle. Germline V CDR1 and CDR2: KGHSH, LQKENI. The CDR3 bases are TGTGCCAGCTCTAACCTGGGAGGAAACTCGGGAAACACCATATATTTT. This gives the protein CASSNLGGNSGNTIYF. The full variable domain, rest sourced from reference TRBV18 and TRBJ1-3, is NAGVMQNPRHLVRRRGQEARLRCSPMKGHSHVYWYRQLPEEGLKFMVYLQKENIIDESGMPKERFSAEFPKEGPSILRIQQVVRGDSAAYFCASSNLGGNSGNTIYFGEGSWLTVV.

The rearrangement links TRBV11-2 to TRBJ2-6; TRBD1 matches 9 bases. Looked up from germline, CDR1 is SGHAT and CDR2 is FQNNGV. V lost 4 bases to trimming and J lost 2 bases; unmatched junction nucleotides: 12. The CDR3 has 19 amino acids. The CDR3 sequence is CASSYPGQGLQTGANVLTF. CDR3 DNA sequence: TGTGCCAGCAGCTACCCGGGACAGGGTTTGCAAACTGGGGCCAACGTCCTGACTTTC.

This clonotype was detected many times. CDR3: CASSSTQSETQYF. The CDR3 DNA sequence: TGTGCCAGCAGCTCGACCCAGAGCGAGACCCAGTACTTC. The V gene is TRBV7-9, the J gene TRBJ2-5; D gene ambiguous. CDR3 length equals 13 residues. Trimming stripped 4 bases from V and 5 bases from J, with 11 bases between. The germline gives CDR1 SEHNR, CDR2 FQNEAQ (reference sequence).

At least ten counts were recorded for this clonotype. Given a much more abundant clone one base away, this may be a read error. The V and J genes are TRBV12-5 and TRBJ1-6; 10 nucleotides align to TRBD1. Germline CDR1 LGHNT, CDR2 FRNRAP. The CDR3 extends over 14 amino acids. The CDR3 nucleotides read TGTGCTAGTGCCCCAGGACAGGGGGATTCACACCTCCACTTT. Translation gives CASAPGQGDSHLHF.